A selection of T cell receptor beta chains follows, all from one sample in a study of monozygotic twins with inflammatory bowel disease. One entry per CDR3 protein, without DNA, is what TCRdb gives after re-calling the 5' RACE reads. The sample's table shows about 300,000 distinct CDR3 sequences. What was sequenced was blood. The receptors derive from a human donor with ulcerative colitis or Crohn's disease, or a healthy co-twin of an affected twin (not recorded which). Both conserved end residues are part of each CDR3.

J gene | V gene | CDR3 protein
TRBJ1-5 | TRBV12-3/TRBV12-4 | CASSFVLSNQPQHF
TRBJ2-3 | TRBV30 | CAWSRAPSTDTQYF
TRBJ2-7 | TRBV5-6 | CASSLKGGGYEQYF
TRBJ1-5 | TRBV5-1 | CASSLQGNQPQHF
TRBJ2-1 | TRBV6-2/TRBV6-3 | CASSYSMGLAGGRTYNEQFF
TRBJ1-5 | TRBV7-9 | CASSWAGNQPQHF
TRBJ1-4 | TRBV6-1 | CASSLRGGNEKLFF
TRBJ2-5 | TRBV7-9 | CASSLASILHQETQYF
TRBJ2-3 | TRBV20-1 | CSASRLAGASTDTQYF
TRBJ2-3 | TRBV7-9 | CASSSGPGTPQGDTQYF
TRBJ2-3 | TRBV4-2 | CASSPIAGATDTQYF
TRBJ2-7 | TRBV28 | CASSDKTGYNEQYF
TRBJ2-2 | TRBV3-1 | CASRQNTGELFF
TRBJ2-7 | TRBV29-1 | CSVEIRRGRYEQYF
TRBJ2-5 | TRBV9 | CASSDETASETQYF
TRBJ2-7 | TRBV20-1 | CSATFTGSYEQYF
TRBJ2-3 | TRBV2 | CASKPTSGGADTQYF
TRBJ2-3 | TRBV20-1 | CSPKSVSGLGDTQYF
TRBJ2-3 | TRBV28 | CASSLALPTADTQYF
TRBJ1-1 | TRBV18 | CASSAQGRYTEAFF
TRBJ1-5 | TRBV7-2 | CASSLTGNQPQHF
TRBJ1-1 | TRBV29-1 | CSVGRVTEAFF
TRBJ2-1 | TRBV15 | CATSGRYSYNEQFF
TRBJ2-3 | TRBV20-1 | CSASVRTGNSDTQYF
TRBJ2-4 | TRBV12-3/TRBV12-4 | CASLGQGQNIQYF
TRBJ2-1 | TRBV9 | CASSPTGLPLGEQFF
TRBJ1-2 | TRBV10-3 | CAISEDLGQNYGYTF
TRBJ2-7 | TRBV18 | CASSPGTGPEQYF
TRBJ2-5 | TRBV7-9 | CASSLGRRRETQYF
TRBJ2-1 | TRBV12-3/TRBV12-4 | CASSFGDEEFF
TRBJ2-1 | TRBV7-8 | CASSLSGAVSNEQFF